The 12 T cell receptor beta chains below come from one sample, sequenced in a study of blood T cell repertoires in COVID-19. Assay used: immunoSEQ multiplex PCR; TCRdb lists only in-frame clones, some missing. The data contain some 300,000 clones, roughly 89% of them singletons. The sample comprised PBMCs or T cells enriched from blood (not recorded which). The receptors stem from a woman under 30 with acute COVID-19.

The chain links TRBV7-2 to TRBJ1-6; D is ambiguous. Germline V gene sequence: CDR1 SGHTA, CDR2 FQGNSA. The V and J ends lost 0 bases and 8 bases respectively, with 5 bases between them. CDR3 size: 13 residues. CDR3 nucleotide sequence: TGTGCCAGCAGCTTAGCCCGGGATTCACCCCTCCACTTT. This sequence encodes CASSLARDSPLHF.

This clone has more than one count but fewer than ten. The V call is TRBV5-1, the J call TRBJ2-2; TRBD2 matches 7 bases. The CDR3 sequence is 19 residues long. CDR1 and CDR2 from the germline V gene are SGHRS and YFSETQ. Unmatched junction bases numbered 14, after V lost 0 bases and J lost 3 bases. The CDR3 loop is CASSLGYREAWMDTGELFF. The CDR3 nucleotides are TGCGCCAGCAGCTTGGGGTATCGGGAGGCGTGGATGGACACCGGGGAGCTGTTTTTT.

The chain is built from TRBV7-3 and TRBJ2-2; no clear D gene. CDR3 size: 15 residues. Germline V gene sequence: CDR1 SGHTA, CDR2 FQGTGA. Trimming took off 2 bases at V and 0 bases at J, with 7 bases between the two ends. CDR3 DNA sequence: TGTGCCAGCAGCTTACACGGTCCGAACACCGGGGAGCTGTTTTTT. Translating it yields CASSLHGPNTGELFF.

The V call is TRBV6-5, the J call TRBJ1-2; the D gene is possibly TRBD1 (5 bases). The germline V gene encodes CDR1 MNHEY and CDR2 SVGAGI. Deletions cut 2 bases from V and 4 bases from J, with 8 bases between. The CDR3 spans 13 residues. The CDR3 here is CASSYGAPYGYTF. The CDR3 DNA follows: TGTGCCAGCAGTTACGGGGCACCCTATGGCTACACCTTC.

This clone came up once. The CDR3 region has the DNA TGTGCCAGCAGTTTAGCGCTAGCGGGAGGAAATGAGCAGTTCTTC. Translating gives CASSLALAGGNEQFF. This sequence joins TRBV27 and TRBJ2-1; 11 nucleotides align to TRBD2. V lost 2 bases to trimming and J lost 7 bases; unmatched junction nucleotides: 4. This CDR3 is built from 15 residues. Germline CDR1 is MNHEY and CDR2 is SMNVEV (reference sequence).

CDR3 residues: CASSPGTGVLSNYGYTF. Written as DNA, the CDR3 is TGTGCCAGCAGCCCTGGGACAGGGGTCCTGTCTAACTATGGCTACACCTTC. V usage is TRBV5-4 and J usage is TRBJ1-2, with 10 bases that match TRBD1. J was trimmed by 0 bases and V by 4 bases; bases with no gene match: 9. The CDR3 covers 17 residues. The germline CDR1 and CDR2 sequences are SGHNT and YYREEE (reference sequence).

V gene TRBV9 combines with J gene TRBJ1-2, with TRBD1 matching over 9 bases. This CDR3 region has 13 residues. Germline V gives CDR1 SGDLS, CDR2 YYNGEE. Unmatched junction bases numbered 10, after V lost 9 bases and J lost 7 bases. This CDR3 reads CATRTGAHGGYTF. The DNA for the CDR3 is TGTGCCACCCGGACAGGGGCTCACGGTGGCTACACCTTC.

J is TRBJ2-2 and V is TRBV19, with 8 bases aligning to TRBD2. Losses at the gene ends were 6 bases for V and 5 bases for J; bases not matched to a gene: 11. Germline V gene data show CDR1 as LNHDA and CDR2 as SQIVND (reference sequence). The CDR3 runs to 16 residues. The CDR3 region is CASSKSGSGYTGELFF. For the CDR3, the DNA is TGTGCCAGTAGCAAGAGCGGGAGTGGTTATACCGGGGAGCTGTTTTTT.

The rearrangement joins TRBV5-6 to TRBJ1-1; possibly TRBD1 for D (6 bases). CDR3 length equals 15 residues. The germline V gene has CDR1 SGHDT and CDR2 YYEEEE. Trimming stripped 2 bases from V and 8 bases from J, with 19 bases between. The CDR3: CASSLGGPTVPEAFF. CDR3 DNA sequence: TGTGCCAGCAGCTTAGGGGGTCCAACAGTCCCGGAAGCTTTCTTT. Full variable domain (missing parts from reference TRBV5-6 and TRBJ1-1): DAGVTQSPTHLIKTRGQQVTLRCSPKSGHDTVSWYQQALGQGPQFIFQYYEEEERQRGNFPDRFSGHQFPNYSSELNVNALLLGDSALYLCASSLGGPTVPEAFFGQGTRLTVV.

This clone was seen only once. The V and J genes are TRBV6-5 and TRBJ1-2, with D maybe TRBD1 (6 bases). Deletions cut 7 bases from V and 3 bases from J, with 12 bases between. Germline V gene lookup returns CDR1 MNHEY and CDR2 SVGAGI. The CDR3 sequence is 13 residues long. The CDR3 DNA follows: TGTGCCAGCATCTGGGACAACGACTATGGCTACACCTTC. Protein sequence: CASIWDNDYGYTF.

The gene calls are TRBV11-2 and TRBJ2-4; TRBD1 is a possible D gene (6 bases). Between the trimmed V and J ends, which lost 4 bases and 1 base, there was a span of 8 bases. The CDR3 totals 14 residues. Germline V gene lookup returns CDR1 SGHAT and CDR2 FQNNGV. CDR3 amino acids: CASSSDRAKNIQYF. The CDR3 DNA is TGTGCCAGCAGCTCCGACAGGGCCAAAAACATTCAGTACTTC. Together with reference TRBV11-2 and TRBJ2-4, the CDR3 gives the full variable domain: EAGVAQSPRYKIIEKRQSVAFWCNPISGHATLYWYQQILGQGPKLLIQFQNNGVVDDSQLPKDRFSAERLKGVDSTLKIQPAKLEDSAVYLCASSSDRAKNIQYFGAGTRLSVL.

The chain links TRBV12-5 to TRBJ2-7, with D uncertain. The germline CDR1 and CDR2 sequences are LGHNT and FRNRAP. The CDR3 covers 12 residues. Trimming took off 1 base at V and 7 bases at J, with 8 bases between the two ends. For the CDR3, the DNA is TGTGCTAGTGGTTTGGGGGCCTGGGAGCAGTACTTC. Translating gives CASGLGAWEQYF.